This entry describes one TCR beta chain. This sample is part of a study of blood T cell repertoires in COVID-19. In the study overall: There were acute and convalescent COVID-19 samples, and they came from the United States, Italy and Spain. Nucleic acid was either cDNA or gDNA, and it came from T cells, B-cell-depleted T cells, or PBMCs.

Under the authors' procedure: Estimated nucleated cell counts came from reference gene primer amplification. Assay: immunoSEQ multiplex PCR; the TCRdb copy retains only in-frame clones and omits some. That table gives V, J and clone size, and the DNA gave D and trimming. The data hold approximately 75,000 clones, with 65% to 90% observed a single time. Sequenced sample: peripheral blood. The sequence was obtained from a woman in her fifties or sixties with acute or convalescent COVID-19.

In DNA form, the CDR3 reads TGCGCCAGCAGCCAGATACTAGACTGGGCCAACGTCCTGACTTTC. Amino acid sequence: CASSQILDWANVLTF. This sequence joins TRBV4-1 and TRBJ2-6; a possible D gene is TRBD2 (5 bases). The V end was cut by 3 bases, the J end by 5 bases, with 11 bases between. Germline CDR1 is MGHRA and CDR2 is YSYEKL. The CDR3 contains 15 residues.